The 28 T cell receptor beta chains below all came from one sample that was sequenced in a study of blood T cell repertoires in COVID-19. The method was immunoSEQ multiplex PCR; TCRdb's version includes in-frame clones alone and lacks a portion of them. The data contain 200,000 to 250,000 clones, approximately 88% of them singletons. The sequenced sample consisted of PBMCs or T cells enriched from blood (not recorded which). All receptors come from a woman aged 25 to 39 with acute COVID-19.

CDR3 DNA: TGTGCCAGCAGCCAAGAAACGGACACTGAAGCTTTCTTT. Translation: CASSQETDTEAFF. J is TRBJ1-1 and V is TRBV3-1 (or the pseudogene TRBV3-2), with D unclear. Germline V gives CDR1 LGHDT, CDR2 YNNKEL (reference sequence). Between the trimmed V and J ends, which lost 0 bases and 3 bases, there was a span of 5 bases. The CDR3 is 13 amino acids.

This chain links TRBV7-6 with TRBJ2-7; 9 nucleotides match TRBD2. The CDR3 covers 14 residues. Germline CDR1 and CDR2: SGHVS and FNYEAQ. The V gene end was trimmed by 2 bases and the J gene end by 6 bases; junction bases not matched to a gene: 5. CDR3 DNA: TGTGCCAGCAGCTTAACTAGCGGGCCGTCCGAGCAGTACTTC. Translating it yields CASSLTSGPSEQYF.

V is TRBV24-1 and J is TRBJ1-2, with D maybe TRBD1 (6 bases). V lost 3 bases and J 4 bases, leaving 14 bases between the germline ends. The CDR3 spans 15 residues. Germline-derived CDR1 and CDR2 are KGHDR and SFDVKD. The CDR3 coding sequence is TGTGCCACCAGTGATATCCAGGGGTTCGGCTATGGCTACACCTTC. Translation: CATSDIQGFGYGYTF.

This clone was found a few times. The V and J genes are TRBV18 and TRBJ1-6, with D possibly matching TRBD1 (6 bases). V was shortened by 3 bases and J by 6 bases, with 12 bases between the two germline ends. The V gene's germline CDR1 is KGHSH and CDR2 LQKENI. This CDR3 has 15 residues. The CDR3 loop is CASSPNQGLNSPLHF. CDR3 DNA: TGTGCCAGCTCACCCAATCAGGGGCTTAATTCACCCCTCCACTTT. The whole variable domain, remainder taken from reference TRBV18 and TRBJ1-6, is NAGVMQNPRHLVRRRGQEARLRCSPMKGHSHVYWYRQLPEEGLKFMVYLQKENIIDESGMPKERFSAEFPKEGPSILRIQQVVRGDSAAYFCASSPNQGLNSPLHFGNGTRLTVT.

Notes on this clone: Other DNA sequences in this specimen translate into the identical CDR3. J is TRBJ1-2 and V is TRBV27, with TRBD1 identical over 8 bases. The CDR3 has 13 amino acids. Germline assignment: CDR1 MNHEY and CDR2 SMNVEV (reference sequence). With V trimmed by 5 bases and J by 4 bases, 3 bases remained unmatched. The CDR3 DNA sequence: TGTGCCAGCAGTCTAGGACAGGGCTATGGCTACACCTTC. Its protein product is CASSLGQGYGYTF.

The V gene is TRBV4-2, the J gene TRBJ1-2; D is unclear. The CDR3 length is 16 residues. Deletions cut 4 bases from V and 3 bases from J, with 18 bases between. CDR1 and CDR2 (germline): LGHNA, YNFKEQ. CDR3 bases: TGTGCCAGCAGCCCCACCCCTAATGGTTTTCACTATGGCTACACCTTC. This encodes CASSPTPNGFHYGYTF.

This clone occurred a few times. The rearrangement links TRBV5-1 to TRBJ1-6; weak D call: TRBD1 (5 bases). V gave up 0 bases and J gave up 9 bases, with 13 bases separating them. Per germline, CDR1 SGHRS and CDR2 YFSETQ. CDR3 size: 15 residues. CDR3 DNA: TGCGCCAGCAGCTTGGGAGGTCAGCAGGGTTCACCCCTCCACTTT. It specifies CASSLGGQQGSPLHF.

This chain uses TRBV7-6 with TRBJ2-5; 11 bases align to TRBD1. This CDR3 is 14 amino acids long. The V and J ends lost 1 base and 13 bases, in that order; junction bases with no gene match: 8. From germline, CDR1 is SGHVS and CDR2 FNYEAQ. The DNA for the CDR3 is TGTGCCAGCAGCTTAGGGGGGACAGGGGGTCGGACGTACTTC. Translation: CASSLGGTGGRTYF. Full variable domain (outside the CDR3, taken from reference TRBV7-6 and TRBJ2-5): GAGVSQSPRYKVTKRGQDVALRCDPISGHVSLYWYRQALGQGPEFLTYFNYEAQQDKSGLPNDRFSAERPEGSISTLTIQRTEQRDSAMYRCASSLGGTGGRTYFGPGTRLLVL.

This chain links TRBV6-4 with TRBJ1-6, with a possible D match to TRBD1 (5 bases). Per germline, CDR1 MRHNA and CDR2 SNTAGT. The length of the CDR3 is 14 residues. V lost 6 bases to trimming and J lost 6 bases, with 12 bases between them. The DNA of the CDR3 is TGTGCCAGCAGGGAACAGGCGACTAATTCACCCCTCCACTTT. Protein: CASREQATNSPLHF.

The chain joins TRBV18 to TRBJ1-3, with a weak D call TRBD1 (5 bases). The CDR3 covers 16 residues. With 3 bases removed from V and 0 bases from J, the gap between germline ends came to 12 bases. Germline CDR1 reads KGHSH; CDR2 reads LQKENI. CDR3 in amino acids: CASSPLRQSSGNTIYF. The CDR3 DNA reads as TGTGCCAGCTCACCCCTTCGACAGAGCTCTGGAAACACCATATATTTT.

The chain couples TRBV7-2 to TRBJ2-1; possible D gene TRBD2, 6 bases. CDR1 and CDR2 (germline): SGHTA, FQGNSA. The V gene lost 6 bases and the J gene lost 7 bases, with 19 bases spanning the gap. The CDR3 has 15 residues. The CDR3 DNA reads TGTGCCAGCAGTTTATGGGTAGCGGCGGGGAATGAGCAGTTCTTC. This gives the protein CASSLWVAAGNEQFF.

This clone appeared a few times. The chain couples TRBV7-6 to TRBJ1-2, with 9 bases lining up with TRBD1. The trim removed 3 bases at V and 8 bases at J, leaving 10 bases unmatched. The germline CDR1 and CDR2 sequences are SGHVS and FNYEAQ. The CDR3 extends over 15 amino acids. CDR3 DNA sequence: TGTGCCAGCAGCTTCCAGGGGACAGGGTTTCAAGGCTACACCTTC. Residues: CASSFQGTGFQGYTF.

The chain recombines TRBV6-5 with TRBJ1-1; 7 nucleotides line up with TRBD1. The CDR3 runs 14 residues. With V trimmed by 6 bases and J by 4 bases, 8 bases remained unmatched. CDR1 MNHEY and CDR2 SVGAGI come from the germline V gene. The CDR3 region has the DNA TGTGCCAGCAGACCTCGACAGGGTGGCACTGAAGCTTTCTTT. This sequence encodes CASRPRQGGTEAFF.

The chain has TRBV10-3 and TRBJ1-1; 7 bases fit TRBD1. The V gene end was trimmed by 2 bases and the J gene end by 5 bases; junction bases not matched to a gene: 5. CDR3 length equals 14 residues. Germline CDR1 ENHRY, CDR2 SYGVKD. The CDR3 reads CAISEPPGQTEAFF. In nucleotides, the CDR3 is TGTGCCATCAGTGAGCCACCGGGACAGACTGAAGCTTTCTTT.

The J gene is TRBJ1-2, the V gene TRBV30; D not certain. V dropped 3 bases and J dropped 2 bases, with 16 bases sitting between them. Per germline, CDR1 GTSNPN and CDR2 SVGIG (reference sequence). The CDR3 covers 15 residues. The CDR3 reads CAWRKFGDENYGYTF. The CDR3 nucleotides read TGTGCCTGGAGGAAGTTTGGAGACGAGAACTATGGCTACACCTTC.

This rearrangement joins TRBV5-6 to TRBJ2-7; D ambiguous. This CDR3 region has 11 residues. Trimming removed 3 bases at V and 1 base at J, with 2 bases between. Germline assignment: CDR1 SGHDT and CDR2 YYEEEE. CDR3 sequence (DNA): TGTGCCAGCAGCTCTTCCTACGAGCAGTACTTC. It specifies CASSSSYEQYF. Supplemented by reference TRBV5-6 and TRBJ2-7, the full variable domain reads DAGVTQSPTHLIKTRGQQVTLRCSPKSGHDTVSWYQQALGQGPQFIFQYYEEEERQRGNFPDRFSGHQFPNYSSELNVNALLLGDSALYLCASSSSYEQYFGPGTRLTVT.

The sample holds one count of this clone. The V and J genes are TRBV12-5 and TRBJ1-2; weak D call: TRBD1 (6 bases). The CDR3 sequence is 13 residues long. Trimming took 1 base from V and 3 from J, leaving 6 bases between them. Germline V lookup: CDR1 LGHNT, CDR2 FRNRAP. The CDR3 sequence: CASGLDRDYGYTF. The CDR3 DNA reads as TGTGCTAGTGGTTTGGACAGGGACTATGGCTACACCTTC.

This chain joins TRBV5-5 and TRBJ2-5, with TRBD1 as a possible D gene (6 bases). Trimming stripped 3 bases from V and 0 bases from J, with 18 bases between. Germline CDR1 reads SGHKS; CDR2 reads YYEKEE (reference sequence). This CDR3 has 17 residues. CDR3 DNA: TGTGCCAGCAGCTCGCGGACCTTGACAGGCAACCAAGAGACCCAGTACTTC. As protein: CASSSRTLTGNQETQYF.

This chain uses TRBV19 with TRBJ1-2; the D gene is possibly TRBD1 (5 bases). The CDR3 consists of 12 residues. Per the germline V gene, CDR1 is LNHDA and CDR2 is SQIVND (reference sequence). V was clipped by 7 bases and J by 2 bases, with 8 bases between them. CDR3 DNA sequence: TGTGCCAGTAAACACAGGAACTATGGCTACACCTTC. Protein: CASKHRNYGYTF.

The CDR3 region is CASSYDYHEQYF. The CDR3 coding sequence is TGTGCCAGCAGCTATGACTATCACGAGCAGTACTTC. J is TRBJ2-7 and V is TRBV11-2; tentative D call: TRBD2 (5 bases). The V end was cut by 4 bases, the J end by 5 bases, with 9 bases between. The CDR3 is made up of 12 amino acids. CDR1 and CDR2 (germline): SGHAT, FQNNGV.

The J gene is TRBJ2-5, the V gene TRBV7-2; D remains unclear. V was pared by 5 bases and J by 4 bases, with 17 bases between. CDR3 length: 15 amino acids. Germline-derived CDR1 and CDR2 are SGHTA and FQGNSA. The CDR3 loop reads CASSTIQWHPETQYF. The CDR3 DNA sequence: TGTGCCAGCAGCACTATACAATGGCATCCAGAGACCCAGTACTTC.

The CDR3 DNA reads as TGTGCCAGCAGCGCCGTTGGACAGGGAGGAGGCTACGAGCAGTACTTC. The encoded protein is CASSAVGQGGGYEQYF. V gene TRBV9 combines with J gene TRBJ2-7, with TRBD1 identical over 8 bases. V was clipped by 3 bases and J by 3 bases; unmatched bases: 11. The germline CDR1 and CDR2 sequences are SGDLS and YYNGEE. This CDR3 region has 16 residues. The variable domain in full, with the rest retrieved from reference TRBV9 and TRBJ2-7, is DSGVTQTPKHLITATGQRVTLRCSPRSGDLSVYWYQQSLDQGLQFLIQYYNGEERAKGNILERFSAQQFPDLHSELNLSSLELGDSALYFCASSAVGQGGGYEQYFGPGTRLTVT.

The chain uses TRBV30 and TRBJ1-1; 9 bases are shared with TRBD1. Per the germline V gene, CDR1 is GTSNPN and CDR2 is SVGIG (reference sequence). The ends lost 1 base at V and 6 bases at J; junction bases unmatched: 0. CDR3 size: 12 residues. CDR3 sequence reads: CAWSGQGAEAFF. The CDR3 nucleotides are TGTGCCTGGAGTGGACAGGGGGCTGAAGCTTTCTTT.

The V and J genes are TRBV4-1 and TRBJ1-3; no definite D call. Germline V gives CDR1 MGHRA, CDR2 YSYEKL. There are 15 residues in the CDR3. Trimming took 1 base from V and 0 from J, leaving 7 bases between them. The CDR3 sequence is CASSQGESSGNTIYF. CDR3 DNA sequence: TGCGCCAGCAGCCAAGGGGAGAGCTCTGGAAACACCATATATTTT.

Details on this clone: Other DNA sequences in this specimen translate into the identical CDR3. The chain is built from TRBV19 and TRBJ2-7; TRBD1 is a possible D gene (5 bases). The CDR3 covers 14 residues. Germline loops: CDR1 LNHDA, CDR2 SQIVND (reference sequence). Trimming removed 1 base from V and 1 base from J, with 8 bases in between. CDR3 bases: TGTGCCAGTAGTATAGGGGGCGGTTCCTACGAGCAGTACTTC. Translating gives CASSIGGGSYEQYF.

Written as DNA, the CDR3 is TGTGCCAGCAGCTTAGACCGGGAGGAGACCCAGTACTTC. This codes for CASSLDREETQYF. The rearrangement uses TRBV11-3 and TRBJ2-5, with D possibly being TRBD2 (6 bases). This CDR3 region has 13 residues. Looked up from germline, CDR1 is SGHNT and CDR2 is YENEEA. Trimming took off 0 bases at V and 5 bases at J, with 7 bases between the two ends.

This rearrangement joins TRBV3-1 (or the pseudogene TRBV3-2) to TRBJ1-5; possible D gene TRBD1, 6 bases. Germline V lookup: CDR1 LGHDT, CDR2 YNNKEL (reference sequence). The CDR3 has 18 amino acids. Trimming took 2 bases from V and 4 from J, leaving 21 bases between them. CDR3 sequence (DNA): TGTGCCAGCAGCCAACAACAGGGTTGGGAGCGCCCAAATCAGCCCCAGCATTTT. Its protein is CASSQQQGWERPNQPQHF.

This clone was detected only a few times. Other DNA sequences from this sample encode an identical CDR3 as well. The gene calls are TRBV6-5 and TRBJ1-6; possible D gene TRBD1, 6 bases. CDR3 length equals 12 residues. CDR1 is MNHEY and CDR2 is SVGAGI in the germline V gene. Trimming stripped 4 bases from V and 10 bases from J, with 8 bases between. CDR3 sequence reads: CASSFRGSPLHF. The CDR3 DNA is TGTGCCAGCAGTTTCAGGGGCTCACCCCTCCACTTT.